Listed here are 13 T cell receptor beta chains from one sample, sequenced in a study of T cells in Graves' hyperthyroidism and ophthalmopathy. Researchers took RNA transcripts and amplified the TCR beta CDR3 regions from them. Using the HTBI primer set, a first-round RT-PCR was run on the TCR CDR3. MiXCR, applied by TCRdb to the multiplex PCR reads, yields one record per CDR3 protein. Found here are fewer than 850,000 distinct CDR3 sequences, roughly 17% of them singletons; the top ten hold less than 20%. Sequencing was carried out using blood. Receptor source: a man aged 45 to 65 with Graves' hyperthyroidism.

This clonotype was seen more than once but under ten times. The chain joins TRBV28 to TRBJ2-3; 7 bases are shared with TRBD2. The CDR3 is 14 amino acids. Unmatched junction bases numbered 9, after V lost 6 bases and J lost 6 bases. Germline V gene lookup returns CDR1 MDHEN and CDR2 SYDVKM. CDR3 residues: CASRTGLRLDTQYF. In DNA, the CDR3 is TGTGCCAGCAGGACGGGACTAAGGCTGGATACGCAGTATTTT. The variable domain in full, with the rest retrieved from reference TRBV28 and TRBJ2-3, is DVKVTQSSRYLVKRTGEKVFLECVQDMDHENMFWYRQDPGLGLRLIYFSYDVKMKEKGDIPEGYSVSREKKERFSLILESASTNQTSMYLCASRTGLRLDTQYFGPGTRLTVL.

This clonotype was recorded many times. This chain links TRBV10-3 with TRBJ2-7; 10 nucleotides align to TRBD1. This CDR3 has 15 amino acids. Unmatched junction bases numbered 11, after V lost 10 bases and J lost 2 bases. Germline CDR1 ENHRY, CDR2 SYGVKD. CDR3 in DNA: TGTGCCACCCAAGACCGGGACAGGGGAACCTACGAGCAGTACTTC. Its protein product is CATQDRDRGTYEQYF.

This clonotype was seen at least ten times. V and J are TRBV10-1 and TRBJ1-4, with D unclear. V was cut by 0 bases and J by 8 bases, with 13 bases left in between. The germline V gene encodes CDR1 WNHNN and CDR2 SYGVQD (reference sequence). The CDR3 has 15 residues. The CDR3 here is CASSESIGYDEKLFF. The CDR3, as DNA: TGCGCCAGCAGTGAGTCGATAGGGTACGACGAAAAACTGTTTTTT.

The V gene is TRBV9, the J gene TRBJ1-5; D uncertain. Trimming took off 0 bases at V and 3 bases at J, with 10 bases between the two ends. This CDR3 region has 15 residues. CDR1 is SGDLS and CDR2 is YYNGEE in the germline V gene. The CDR3 nucleotides are TGTGCCAGCAGCGTAGGTAGTCTTCCCAATCAGCCCCAGCATTTT. This translates into CASSVGSLPNQPQHF.

The chain has TRBV15 and TRBJ2-2; TRBD1 agrees at 7 bases. Germline loops: CDR1 LNHNV, CDR2 YYDKDF (reference sequence). The length of the CDR3 is 15 residues. V shed 5 bases and J 1 base; nucleotides not matched to a gene: 4. CDR3 sequence reads: CATSLGQMNTGELFF. Written as DNA, the CDR3 is TGTGCCACCAGCTTGGGACAGATGAACACCGGGGAGCTGTTTTTT.

The chain uses TRBV18 and TRBJ2-7; D is undetermined. CDR1 is KGHSH and CDR2 is LQKENI in the germline V gene. Trimming cost V 3 bases and J 6 bases, with 15 bases left between them. The CDR3 loop spans 14 amino acids. The DNA of the CDR3 is TGTGCCAGCTCACCTGAGGACGTCCCTTCCGAGCAGTACTTC. Protein product: CASSPEDVPSEQYF.

Many counts were recorded for this clonotype. This chain uses TRBV2 with TRBJ1-5; a possible D gene is TRBD1 (6 bases). Germline V CDR1 and CDR2: SNHLY, FYNNEI. CDR3 length: 14 amino acids. The germline V and J ends were trimmed by 5 bases and 4 bases, with 12 bases remaining between them. CDR3 sequence: CASSRDMTNQPQHF. CDR3 bases: TGTGCCAGCAGTAGGGACATGACAAATCAGCCCCAGCATTTT.

This clonotype was picked up many times. The chain links TRBV6-2 or TRBV6-3 to TRBJ2-1, with D possibly matching TRBD2 (5 bases). Trimming took off 2 bases at V and 8 bases at J, with 13 bases between the two ends. The CDR3 length is 14 residues. Looked up from germline, CDR1 is MNHEY and CDR2 is SVGEGT. CDR3 nucleotides: TGTGCCAGCAGTTACCCCGACGGGAAGGATGAGCAGTTCTTC. This codes for CASSYPDGKDEQFF.

This clonotype was seen at least ten times. This chain links TRBV7-3 with TRBJ2-3; D perhaps matches TRBD2 (5 bases). This CDR3 spans 16 amino acids. Deletions cut 2 bases from V and 2 bases from J, with 14 bases between. Germline CDR1 SGHTA, CDR2 FQGTGA. This CDR3 is CASSLGSGSPTDTQYF. CDR3 nucleotides: TGTGCCAGCAGCTTAGGAAGTGGGAGCCCCACAGATACGCAGTATTTT.

Only a few counts were recorded for this clonotype. V and J are TRBV7-9 and TRBJ1-2; D gene uncertain. This CDR3 has 13 residues. The germline V gene has CDR1 SEHNR and CDR2 FQNEAQ (reference sequence). V lost 5 bases and J 5 bases, leaving 12 bases between the germline ends. CDR3 protein: CASSTETDYGYTF. Written as DNA, the CDR3 is TGTGCCAGCAGCACAGAGACCGATTATGGCTACACCTTC.

Only a few counts were recorded for this clonotype. The chain employs TRBV6-1 and TRBJ2-7; TRBD1 matches 8 bases. CDR1 is MNHNS and CDR2 is SASEGT in the germline V gene. The ends lost 6 bases at V and 1 base at J; junction bases unmatched: 5. The CDR3 extends over 14 amino acids. The chain's CDR3 is CASSIRDRSYEQYF. The CDR3 DNA reads TGTGCCAGCAGCATAAGGGACAGGTCCTACGAGCAGTACTTC.

This clonotype was found many times. The chain employs TRBV4-3 and TRBJ2-7; the D gene is possibly TRBD2 (5 bases). The CDR3 length is 14 residues. Trimming cost V 1 base and J 5 bases, with 12 bases left between them. Germline V lookup: CDR1 LGHNA, CDR2 YSLEER. Written as DNA, the CDR3 is TGCGCCAGCAGCCAAGCGGCGGGTCTGGACGAGCAGTACTTC. Translated: CASSQAAGLDEQYF.

There are many counts of this clonotype. This chain links TRBV7-2 with TRBJ2-2; D ambiguous. Germline CDR1 SGHTA, CDR2 FQGNSA. V lost 11 bases and J 0 bases, leaving 10 bases between the germline ends. The CDR3 extends over 13 amino acids. CDR3 sequence (DNA): TGTGCCGACTTGTTAACGAACACCGGGGAGCTGTTTTTT. Residues: CADLLTNTGELFF.